This record looks at one T cell receptor beta chain sequence and its context. TCRdb keeps only in-frame clones here, not all; method: immunoSEQ multiplex PCR. The sample holds 400,000 or so clones, around 96% seen once. This entry belongs to a study of shared clonotypes between healthy human individuals. Study background: Contributing individuals were two females and a few males aged 18 to 49.

Germline V gene data show CDR1 as SNHLY and CDR2 as FYNNEI. The CDR3 spans 14 residues. Deletions cut 6 bases from V and 3 bases from J, with 15 bases between. The V call is TRBV2, the J call TRBJ2-7; D is perhaps TRBD2 (7 bases). The TCR comes from a man under 40 in good health. Material for sequencing was memory CD8+ T cells sorted from blood. As to subset: CD45RO+ cells pooled with CCR7-negative TemRA cells. CDR3 nucleotides: TGTGCCAGCAGGTATCAAGCGGGACACTACGAGCAGTACTTC. Residues: CASRYQAGHYEQYF.